This T cell receptor (beta chain) was documented in a study of tumor-infiltrating lymphocytes in primary liver carcinoma. Comments on this clonotype: Compared with germline, one end of the junction differs, possibly owing to a read error.

Taking 20-30 mg of unsorted bulk tissue, the authors co-extracted RNA and DNA. Researchers generated TCR beta cDNA from about 0.5 ug of total RNA, relying on a constant-region primer. Three nested multiplex PCR rounds, a slightly modified ARM-PCR method, built the TCR beta libraries. Forward primers for TRBV1-TRBV30 and a C-beta reverse primer served the first two PCR rounds, at around 11 cycles each. TCRdb used MiXCR to reprocess the multiplex PCR reads, holding one entry per CDR3 protein. Of fewer than 200,000 distinct CDR3 sequences in the sample, just under 85% are singletons; the top ten hold around 18%. From germline, CDR1 is LGHNA and CDR2 YSLEER. The CDR3 extends over 17 amino acids.

This sequence joins TRBV4-3 and TRBJ2-5; a weak D match, TRBD2 (6 bases). This sequence originates from a man in his forties with primary liver carcinoma and hepatitis B virus infection. Sequencing was performed on tumor tissue from primary liver carcinoma. The CDR3 sequence is CASIQAASGRTGETQYF. CDR3 bases: TGTGCCAGCATCCAAGCGGCTAGTGGGAGGACTGGTGAGACCCAGTACTTC.